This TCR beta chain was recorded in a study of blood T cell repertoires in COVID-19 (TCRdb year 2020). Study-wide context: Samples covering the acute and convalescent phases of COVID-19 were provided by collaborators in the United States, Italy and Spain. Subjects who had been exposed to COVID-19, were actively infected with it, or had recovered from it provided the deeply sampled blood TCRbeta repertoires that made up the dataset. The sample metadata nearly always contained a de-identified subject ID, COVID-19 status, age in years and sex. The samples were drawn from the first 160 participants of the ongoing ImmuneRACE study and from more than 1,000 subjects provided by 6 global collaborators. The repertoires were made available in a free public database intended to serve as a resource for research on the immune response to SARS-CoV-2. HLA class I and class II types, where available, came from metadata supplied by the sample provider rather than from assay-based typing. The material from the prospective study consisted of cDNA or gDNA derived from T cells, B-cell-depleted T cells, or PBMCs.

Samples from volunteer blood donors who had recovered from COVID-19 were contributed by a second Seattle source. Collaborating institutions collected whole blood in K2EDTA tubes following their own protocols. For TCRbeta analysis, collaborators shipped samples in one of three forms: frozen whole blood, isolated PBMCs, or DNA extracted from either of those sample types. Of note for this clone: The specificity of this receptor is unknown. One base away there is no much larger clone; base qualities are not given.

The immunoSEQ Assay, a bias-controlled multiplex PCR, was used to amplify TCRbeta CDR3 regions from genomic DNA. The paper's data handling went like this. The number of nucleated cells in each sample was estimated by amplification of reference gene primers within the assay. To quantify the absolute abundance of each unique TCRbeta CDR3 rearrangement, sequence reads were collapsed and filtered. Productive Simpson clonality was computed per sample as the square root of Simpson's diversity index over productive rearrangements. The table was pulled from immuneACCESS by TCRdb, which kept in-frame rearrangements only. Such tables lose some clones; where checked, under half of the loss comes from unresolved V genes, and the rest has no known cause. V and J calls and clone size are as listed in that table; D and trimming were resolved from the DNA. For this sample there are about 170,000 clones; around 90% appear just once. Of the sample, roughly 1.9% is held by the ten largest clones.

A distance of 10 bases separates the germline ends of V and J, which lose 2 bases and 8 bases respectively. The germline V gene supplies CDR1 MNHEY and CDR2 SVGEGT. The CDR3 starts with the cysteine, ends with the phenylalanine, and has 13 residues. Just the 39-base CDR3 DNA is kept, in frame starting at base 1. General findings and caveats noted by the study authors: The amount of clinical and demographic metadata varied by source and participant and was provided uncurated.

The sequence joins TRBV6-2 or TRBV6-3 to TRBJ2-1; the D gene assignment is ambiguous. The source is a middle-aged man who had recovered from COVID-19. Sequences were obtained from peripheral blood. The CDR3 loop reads CASSYPLAYEQFF. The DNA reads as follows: TGTGCCAGCAGTTACCCCTTAGCCTATGAGCAGTTCTTC.